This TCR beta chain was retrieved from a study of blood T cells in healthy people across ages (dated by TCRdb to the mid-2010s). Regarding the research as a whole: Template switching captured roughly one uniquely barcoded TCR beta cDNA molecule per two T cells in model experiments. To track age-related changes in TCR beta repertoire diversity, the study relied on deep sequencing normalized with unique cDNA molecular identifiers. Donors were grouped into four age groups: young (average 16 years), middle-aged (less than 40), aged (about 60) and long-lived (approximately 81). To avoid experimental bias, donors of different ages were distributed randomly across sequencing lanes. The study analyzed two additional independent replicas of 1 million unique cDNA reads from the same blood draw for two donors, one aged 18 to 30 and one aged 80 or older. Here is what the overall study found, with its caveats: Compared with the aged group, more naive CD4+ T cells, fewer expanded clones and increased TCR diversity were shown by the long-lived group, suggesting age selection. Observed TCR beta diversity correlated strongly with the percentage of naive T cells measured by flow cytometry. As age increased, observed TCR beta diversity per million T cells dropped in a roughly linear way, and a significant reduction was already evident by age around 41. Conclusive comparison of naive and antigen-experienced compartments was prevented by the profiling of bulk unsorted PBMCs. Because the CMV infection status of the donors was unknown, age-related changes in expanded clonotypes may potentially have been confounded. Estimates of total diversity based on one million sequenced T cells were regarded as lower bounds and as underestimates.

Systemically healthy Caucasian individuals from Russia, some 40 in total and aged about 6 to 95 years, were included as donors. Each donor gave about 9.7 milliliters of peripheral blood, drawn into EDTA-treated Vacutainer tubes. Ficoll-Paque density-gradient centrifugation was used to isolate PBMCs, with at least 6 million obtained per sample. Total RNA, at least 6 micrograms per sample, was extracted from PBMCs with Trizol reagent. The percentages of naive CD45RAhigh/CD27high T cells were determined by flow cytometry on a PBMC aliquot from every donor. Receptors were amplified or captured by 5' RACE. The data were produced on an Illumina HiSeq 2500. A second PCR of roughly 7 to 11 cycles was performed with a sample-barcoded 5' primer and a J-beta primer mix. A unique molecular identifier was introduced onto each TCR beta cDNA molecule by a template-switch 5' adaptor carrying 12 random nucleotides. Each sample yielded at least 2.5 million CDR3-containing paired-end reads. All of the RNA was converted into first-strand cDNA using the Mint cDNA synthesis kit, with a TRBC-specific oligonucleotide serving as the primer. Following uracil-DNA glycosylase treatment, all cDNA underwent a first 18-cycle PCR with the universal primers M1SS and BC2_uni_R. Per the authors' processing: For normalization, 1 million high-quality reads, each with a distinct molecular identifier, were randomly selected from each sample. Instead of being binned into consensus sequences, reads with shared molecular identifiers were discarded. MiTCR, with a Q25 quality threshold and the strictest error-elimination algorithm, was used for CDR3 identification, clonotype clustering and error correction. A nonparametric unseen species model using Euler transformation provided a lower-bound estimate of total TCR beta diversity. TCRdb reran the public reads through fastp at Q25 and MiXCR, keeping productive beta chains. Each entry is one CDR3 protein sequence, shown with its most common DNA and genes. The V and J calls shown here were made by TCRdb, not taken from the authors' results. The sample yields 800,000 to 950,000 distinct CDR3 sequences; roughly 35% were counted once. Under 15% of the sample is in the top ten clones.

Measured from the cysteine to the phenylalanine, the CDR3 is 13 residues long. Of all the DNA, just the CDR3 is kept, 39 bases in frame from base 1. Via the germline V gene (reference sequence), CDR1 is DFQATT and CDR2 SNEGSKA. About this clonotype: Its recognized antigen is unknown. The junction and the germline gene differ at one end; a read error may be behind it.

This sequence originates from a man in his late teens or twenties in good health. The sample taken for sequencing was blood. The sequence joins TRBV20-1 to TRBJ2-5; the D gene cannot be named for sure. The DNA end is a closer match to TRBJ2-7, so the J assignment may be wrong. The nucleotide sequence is TGCAATGCTAGAGACCGTGAATACTACGAGCAGTACTTC. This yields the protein CNARDREYYEQYF.